One sample yielded the 19 T cell receptor beta chains listed below, sequenced in a study of T cell responses to AZD1222 COVID-19 vaccine. The protocol was immunoSEQ multiplex PCR, while the TCRdb copy is restricted to in-frame clones and leaves out a portion. The sample has tens of thousands of clones, roughly 86% seen once; the top ten hold 2% to 3%. The sample in question was peripheral blood, obtained 28 days after the second AZD1222 dose. The receptors come from an adult who received the AZD1222 COVID-19 vaccine.

The CDR3 loop is CASSPTAAQGGEKLFF. The CDR3 DNA sequence: TGCGCCAGCAGCCCCACAGCCGCCCAGGGTGGTGAAAAACTGTTTTTT. This chain joins TRBV5-1 and TRBJ1-4; TRBD1 might be the D (5 bases). CDR1 is SGHRS, CDR2 YFSETQ, per germline. The V end lost 4 bases, the J end lost 7 bases, and 20 bases lay between the germline ends. The CDR3 totals 16 residues.

The chain recombines TRBV5-6 with TRBJ1-2, with TRBD1 identical over 9 bases. The CDR3 runs to 16 residues. With 4 bases clipped from V and 2 bases from J, the junction kept 9 bases outside the gene matches. Germline values: CDR1 SGHDT, CDR2 YYEEEE. CDR3 in amino acids: CASSRTGDRANYGYTF. CDR3 nucleotides: TGTGCCAGCAGCAGGACAGGGGACCGGGCCAACTATGGCTACACCTTC. Full variable domain (remainder filled in from reference TRBV5-6 and TRBJ1-2): DAGVTQSPTHLIKTRGQQVTLRCSPKSGHDTVSWYQQALGQGPQFIFQYYEEEERQRGNFPDRFSGHQFPNYSSELNVNALLLGDSALYLCASSRTGDRANYGYTFGSGTRLTVV.

The V and J genes are TRBV19 and TRBJ1-1; 8 bases map to TRBD1. J lost 5 bases, V lost 5 bases, and 10 bases had no gene match. This CDR3 contains 15 residues. The germline V gene has CDR1 LNHDA and CDR2 SQIVND (reference sequence). The CDR3 DNA is TGTGCCAGTAGTCCACAAGACAGGGGACGGACTGAAGCTTTCTTT. This codes for CASSPQDRGRTEAFF.

For the CDR3, the DNA is TGCGCCAGCAGCCGGGGCCCGGGAGGGTCGACAGATACGCAGTATTTT. Protein sequence: CASSRGPGGSTDTQYF. V gene TRBV5-1 combines with J gene TRBJ2-3; 8 bases fit TRBD2. V gave up 4 bases and J gave up 3 bases; unmatched junction bases: 10. The CDR3 runs to 16 residues. Germline assignment: CDR1 SGHRS and CDR2 YFSETQ.

The CDR3 is CASSPIMPTGNTIYF. In DNA, the CDR3 is TGTGCCAGCAGTCCCATTATGCCAACTGGAAACACCATATATTTT. The chain couples TRBV28 to TRBJ1-3; D is unresolved. The germline CDR1 and CDR2 sequences are MDHEN and SYDVKM. There are 15 residues in the CDR3. The V gene lost 5 bases and the J gene lost 2 bases, with 13 bases spanning the gap.

The rearrangement uses TRBV5-1 and TRBJ1-1; D not certain. V dropped 4 bases and J dropped 1 base, with 8 bases sitting between them. Germline CDR1 is SGHRS and CDR2 is YFSETQ. The CDR3 spans 13 residues. The CDR3 nucleotides are TGCGCCAGCAGCAGAGACCGGAACACTGAAGCTTTCTTT. Amino acids: CASSRDRNTEAFF.

The chain uses TRBV3-1 (or the pseudogene TRBV3-2) and TRBJ2-7; 9 nucleotides align to TRBD1. The ends lost 3 bases at V and 7 bases at J; junction bases unmatched: 4. The CDR3 spans 13 residues. The V gene's germline CDR1 is LGHDT and CDR2 YNNKEL (reference sequence). The CDR3 is CASSHSTGGEQYF. CDR3 coding DNA: TGTGCCAGCAGCCACTCGACAGGGGGGGAGCAGTACTTC.

This chain uses TRBV2 with TRBJ1-6, with D possibly being TRBD1 (6 bases). Trimming cost V 5 bases and J 2 bases, with 10 bases left between them. The CDR3 consists of 15 residues. Germline V gene sequence: CDR1 SNHLY, CDR2 FYNNEI. The CDR3 spells CASSKQGTYNSPLHF. The CDR3 DNA follows: TGTGCCAGCAGTAAACAGGGAACCTATAATTCACCCCTCCACTTT.

The rearrangement uses TRBV5-6 and TRBJ1-2; TRBD1 agrees at 9 bases. Germline V gives CDR1 SGHDT, CDR2 YYEEEE. The J segment lost 6 bases and the V segment lost 0 bases, leaving 9 bases of the junction unmatched. The CDR3 extends over 16 amino acids. The CDR3 sequence is CASSLAPTGGLDGYTF. CDR3 DNA: TGTGCCAGCAGCTTGGCCCCGACAGGGGGTTTGGATGGCTACACCTTC.

V usage is TRBV5-6 and J usage is TRBJ2-1; tentative D call: TRBD2 (6 bases). CDR1 and CDR2 from the germline V gene are SGHDT and YYEEEE. The V gene lost 0 bases and the J gene lost 7 bases, with 11 bases spanning the gap. There are 14 residues in the CDR3. The CDR3 nucleotides read TGTGCCAGCAGCTTGGAACTAGCCCGTAATGAGCAGTTCTTC. Amino acid sequence: CASSLELARNEQFF.

The chain links TRBV29-1 to TRBJ2-1; TRBD2 is a possible D gene (5 bases). This CDR3 is 12 amino acids long. The V and J ends lost 1 base and 8 bases respectively, with 9 bases between them. CDR1 is SQVTM, CDR2 ANQGSEA, per germline. The CDR3 bases are TGCAGCGTTGAAGTGCGGCGGGATGAGCAGTTCTTC. This encodes CSVEVRRDEQFF.

The rearrangement links TRBV12-3 or TRBV12-4 to TRBJ2-7; D is ambiguous. The germline V and J ends were trimmed by 7 bases and 2 bases, with 9 bases remaining between them. This CDR3 spans 12 amino acids. The CDR3 nucleotides read TGTGCCAGCAAAGGAGAAACCTACGAGCAGTACTTC. The encoded protein is CASKGETYEQYF.

V gene TRBV6-6 combines with J gene TRBJ1-2, with a weak D call TRBD1 (5 bases). CDR3 size: 15 residues. V shed 2 bases and J shed 0 bases, with 10 bases lying between them. CDR1 is MNHNY, CDR2 SVGAGI, per germline (reference sequence). As DNA, the CDR3 is TGTGCCAGCAGTTACCCGGGGCAGGCTAACTATGGCTACACCTTC. Translating it yields CASSYPGQANYGYTF.

The chain links TRBV11-2 to TRBJ2-3; D may be TRBD2 (5 bases). The CDR3 covers 11 residues. Germline-derived CDR1 and CDR2 are SGHAT and FQNNGV. Trimming removed 9 bases from V and 6 bases from J, with 10 bases in between. CDR3 sequence (DNA): TGTGCCAGTCTCCGAGGGGATACGCAGTATTTT. Translation gives CASLRGDTQYF. Based on the CDR3 plus reference TRBV11-2 and TRBJ2-3, the full variable domain is EAGVAQSPRYKIIEKRQSVAFWCNPISGHATLYWYQQILGQGPKLLIQFQNNGVVDDSQLPKDRFSAERLKGVDSTLKIQPAKLEDSAVYLCASLRGDTQYFGPGTRLTVL.

The chain has TRBV29-1 and TRBJ2-3; no firm D call. The V and J ends lost 6 bases and 7 bases respectively, with 11 bases between them. CDR3 length equals 11 residues. Germline-derived CDR1 and CDR2 are SQVTM and ANQGSEA. CDR3 coding DNA: TGCAGCGTCCGCGCAGGATATACGCAGTATTTT. Protein product: CSVRAGYTQYF.

The V gene is TRBV12-3 or TRBV12-4, the J gene TRBJ2-7, with D tentatively TRBD1 or TRBD2 (5 bases each). The V gene lost 3 bases and the J gene lost 11 bases, with 14 bases spanning the gap. The CDR3 has 12 residues. The CDR3 protein is CASSFGGRHKYF. Here the CDR3 DNA reads TGTGCCAGCAGTTTTGGGGGACGGCACAAGTACTTC.

The rearrangement links TRBV10-2 to TRBJ2-5; 10 bases fit TRBD2. V shed 2 bases and J 2 bases; nucleotides not matched to a gene: 11. Germline loops: CDR1 WSHSY, CDR2 SAAADI. The CDR3 length is 18 residues. CDR3 region: CASSEPSLTSGPQETQYF. The CDR3 DNA follows: TGCGCCAGCAGTGAGCCCTCCTTGACTAGCGGGCCACAAGAGACCCAGTACTTC.

This clone appeared a single time. The gene calls are TRBV30 and TRBJ1-1; D is unclear. Germline loops: CDR1 GTSNPN, CDR2 SVGIG (reference sequence). The CDR3 is 13 residues long. V shed 1 base and J shed 0 bases, with 6 bases lying between them. The DNA of the CDR3 is TGTGCCTGGAGTGCTAGTATGAACACTGAAGCTTTCTTT. It translates to CAWSASMNTEAFF.

The chain carries TRBV4-2 and TRBJ2-7; TRBD1 is a possible D gene (5 bases). This CDR3 has 15 residues. Germline V gene lookup returns CDR1 LGHNA and CDR2 YNFKEQ. V lost 0 bases and J 7 bases, leaving 16 bases between the germline ends. The CDR3 DNA is TGTGCCAGCAGCCAAGATCCCAGGGCACTGGGGGAGCAGTACTTC. Protein product: CASSQDPRALGEQYF.